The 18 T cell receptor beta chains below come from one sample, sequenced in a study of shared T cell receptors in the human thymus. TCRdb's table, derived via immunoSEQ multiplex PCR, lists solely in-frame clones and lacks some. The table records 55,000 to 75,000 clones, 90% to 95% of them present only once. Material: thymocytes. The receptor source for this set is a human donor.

The CDR3 coding sequence is TGCGCCAGCAGCCATGGCAGGACAGGGGCGTATAGCGGTAGCTCCTACAATGAGCAGTTCTTC. Protein sequence: CASSHGRTGAYSGSSYNEQFF. This rearrangement joins TRBV4-3 to TRBJ2-1, with TRBD1 matching over 9 bases. The germline CDR1 and CDR2 sequences are LGHNA and YSLEER. After removal of 3 bases from V and 0 bases from J, the junction contained 18 bases not matched to a gene. The CDR3 totals 21 residues.

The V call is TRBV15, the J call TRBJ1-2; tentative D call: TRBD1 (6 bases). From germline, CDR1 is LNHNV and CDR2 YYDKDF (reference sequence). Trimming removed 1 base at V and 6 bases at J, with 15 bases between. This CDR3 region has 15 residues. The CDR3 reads CATSRVRGGENGYTF. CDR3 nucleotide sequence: TGTGCCACCAGCAGAGTTCGCGGGGGCGAAAATGGCTACACCTTC.

The CDR3 here is CASSVTTSGVYNEQFF. In DNA form, the CDR3 reads TGTGCCAGCAGTGTAACGACTAGCGGAGTGTACAATGAGCAGTTCTTC. This chain uses TRBV2 with TRBJ2-1, with 9 bases lining up with TRBD2. The CDR3 spans 16 residues. With 4 bases clipped from V and 4 bases from J, the junction kept 8 bases outside the gene matches. Germline CDR1 SNHLY, CDR2 FYNNEI.

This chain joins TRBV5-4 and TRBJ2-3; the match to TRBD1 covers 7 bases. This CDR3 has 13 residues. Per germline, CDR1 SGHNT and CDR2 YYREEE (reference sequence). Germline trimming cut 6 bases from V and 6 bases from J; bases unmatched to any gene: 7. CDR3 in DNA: TGTGCCAGCAACAAGACAGGGTTGGATACGCAGTATTTT. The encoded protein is CASNKTGLDTQYF.

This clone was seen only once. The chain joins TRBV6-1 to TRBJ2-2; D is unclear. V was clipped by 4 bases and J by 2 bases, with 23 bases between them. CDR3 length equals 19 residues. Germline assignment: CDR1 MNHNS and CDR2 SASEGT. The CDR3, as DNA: TGTGCCAGCAGTGGTTATTCGGCAGCCAAAAGCCCTAACACCGGGGAGCTGTTTTTT. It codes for CASSGYSAAKSPNTGELFF.

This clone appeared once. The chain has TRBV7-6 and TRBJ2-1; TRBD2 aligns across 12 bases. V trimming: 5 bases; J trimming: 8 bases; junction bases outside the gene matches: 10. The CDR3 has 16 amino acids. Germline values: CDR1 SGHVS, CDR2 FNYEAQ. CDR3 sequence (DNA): TGTGCCAGCAGCCGAACGCTAGCGGGGGGGCCCGATGAGCAGTTCTTC. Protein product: CASSRTLAGGPDEQFF.

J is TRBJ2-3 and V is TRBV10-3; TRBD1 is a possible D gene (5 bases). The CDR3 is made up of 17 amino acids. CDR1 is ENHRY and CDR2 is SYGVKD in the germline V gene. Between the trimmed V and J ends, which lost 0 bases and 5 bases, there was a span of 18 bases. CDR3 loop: CAISESRSGLTEDTQYF. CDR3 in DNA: TGTGCCATCAGTGAGTCGAGGTCAGGGTTGACGGAAGATACGCAGTATTTT.

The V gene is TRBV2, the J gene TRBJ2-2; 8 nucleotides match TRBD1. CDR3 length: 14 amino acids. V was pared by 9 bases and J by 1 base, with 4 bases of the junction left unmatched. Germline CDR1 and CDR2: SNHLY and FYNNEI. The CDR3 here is CARGDRGNTGELFF. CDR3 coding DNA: TGTGCCAGGGGAGACAGGGGGAACACCGGGGAGCTGTTTTTT.

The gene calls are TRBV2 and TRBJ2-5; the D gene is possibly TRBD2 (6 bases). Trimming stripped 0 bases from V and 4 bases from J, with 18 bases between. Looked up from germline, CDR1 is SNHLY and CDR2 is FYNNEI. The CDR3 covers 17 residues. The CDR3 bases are TGTGCCAGCAGTGAAGCGGACCCAGCGGGCCTGCGAGAGACCCAGTACTTC. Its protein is CASSEADPAGLRETQYF.

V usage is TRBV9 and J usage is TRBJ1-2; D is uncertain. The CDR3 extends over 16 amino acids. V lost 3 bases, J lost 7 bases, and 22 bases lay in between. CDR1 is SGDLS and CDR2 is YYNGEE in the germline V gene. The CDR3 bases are TGTGCCAGCAGCGGCCTTCGTTTAGGGCGGGGTATTGGCTACACCTTC. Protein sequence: CASSGLRLGRGIGYTF.

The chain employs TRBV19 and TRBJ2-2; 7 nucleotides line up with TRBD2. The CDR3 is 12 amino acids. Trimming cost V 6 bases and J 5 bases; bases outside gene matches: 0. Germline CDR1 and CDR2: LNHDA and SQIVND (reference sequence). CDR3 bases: TGTGCCAGTAGAGCGGGGACCGGGGAGCTGTTTTTT. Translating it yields CASRAGTGELFF. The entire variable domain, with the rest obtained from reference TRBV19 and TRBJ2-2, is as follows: DGGITQSPKYLFRKEGQNVTLSCEQNLNHDAMYWYRQDPGQGLRLIYYSQIVNDFQKGDIAEGYSVSREKKESFPLTVTSAQKNPTAFYLCASRAGTGELFFGEGSRLTVL.

CDR3 coding DNA: TGCGCCAGCAGAGCTAGCCGGGACTTATCTTATGCTTCGGGGGAGACCCAGTACTTC. Translated, it gives CASRASRDLSYASGETQYF. The chain links TRBV5-1 to TRBJ2-5; TRBD2 might be the D (6 bases). The CDR3 totals 19 residues. V lost 5 bases and J 5 bases, leaving 31 bases between the germline ends. Germline CDR1 SGHRS, CDR2 YFSETQ.

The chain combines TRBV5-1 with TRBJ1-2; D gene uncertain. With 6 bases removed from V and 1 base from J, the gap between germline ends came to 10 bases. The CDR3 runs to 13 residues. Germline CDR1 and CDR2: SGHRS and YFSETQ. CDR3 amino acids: CASTVDGNYGYTF. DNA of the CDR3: TGCGCCAGCACCGTGGACGGTAACTATGGCTACACCTTC.

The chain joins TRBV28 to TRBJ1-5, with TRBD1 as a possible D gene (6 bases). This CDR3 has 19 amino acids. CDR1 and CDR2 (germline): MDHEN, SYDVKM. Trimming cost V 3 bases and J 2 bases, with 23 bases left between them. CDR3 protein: CASSFQGRTGPRGNQPQHF. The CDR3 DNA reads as TGTGCCAGCAGTTTTCAAGGACGCACAGGGCCAAGAGGCAATCAGCCCCAGCATTTT.

The CDR3 reads CASSLGQEVTDTQYF. The DNA of the CDR3 is TGTGCCAGCAGCTTGGGACAGGAAGTCACAGATACGCAGTATTTT. The chain is built from TRBV11-3 and TRBJ2-3; 8 nucleotides agree with TRBD1. The CDR3 spans 15 residues. Per germline, CDR1 SGHNT and CDR2 YENEEA. After removal of 3 bases from V and 2 bases from J, the junction contained 4 bases not matched to a gene.

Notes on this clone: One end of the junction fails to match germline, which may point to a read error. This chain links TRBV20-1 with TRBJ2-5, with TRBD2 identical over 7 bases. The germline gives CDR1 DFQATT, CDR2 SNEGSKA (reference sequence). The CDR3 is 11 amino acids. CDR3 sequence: CRASGGETQYF. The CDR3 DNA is TGTCGGGCTAGCGGCGGAGAGACCCAGTACTTC.

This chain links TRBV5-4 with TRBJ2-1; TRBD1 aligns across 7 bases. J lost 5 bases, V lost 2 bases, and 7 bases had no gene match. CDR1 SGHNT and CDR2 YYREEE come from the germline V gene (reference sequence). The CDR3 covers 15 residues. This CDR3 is CASSFSRGSDNEQFF. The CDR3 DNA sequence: TGTGCCAGCAGCTTCAGCAGGGGGTCGGACAATGAGCAGTTCTTC. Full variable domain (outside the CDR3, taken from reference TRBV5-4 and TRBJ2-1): ETGVTQSPTHLIKTRGQQVTLRCSSQSGHNTVSWYQQALGQGPQFIFQYYREEENGRGNFPPRFSGLQFPNYSSELNVNALELDDSALYLCASSFSRGSDNEQFFGPGTRLTVL.

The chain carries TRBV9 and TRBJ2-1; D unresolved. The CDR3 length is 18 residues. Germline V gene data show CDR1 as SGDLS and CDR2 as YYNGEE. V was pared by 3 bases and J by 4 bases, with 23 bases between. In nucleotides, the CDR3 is TGTGCCAGCAGCGCCCTAACATCCGCGACAAGAAATTACAATGAGCAGTTCTTC. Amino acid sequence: CASSALTSATRNYNEQFF.